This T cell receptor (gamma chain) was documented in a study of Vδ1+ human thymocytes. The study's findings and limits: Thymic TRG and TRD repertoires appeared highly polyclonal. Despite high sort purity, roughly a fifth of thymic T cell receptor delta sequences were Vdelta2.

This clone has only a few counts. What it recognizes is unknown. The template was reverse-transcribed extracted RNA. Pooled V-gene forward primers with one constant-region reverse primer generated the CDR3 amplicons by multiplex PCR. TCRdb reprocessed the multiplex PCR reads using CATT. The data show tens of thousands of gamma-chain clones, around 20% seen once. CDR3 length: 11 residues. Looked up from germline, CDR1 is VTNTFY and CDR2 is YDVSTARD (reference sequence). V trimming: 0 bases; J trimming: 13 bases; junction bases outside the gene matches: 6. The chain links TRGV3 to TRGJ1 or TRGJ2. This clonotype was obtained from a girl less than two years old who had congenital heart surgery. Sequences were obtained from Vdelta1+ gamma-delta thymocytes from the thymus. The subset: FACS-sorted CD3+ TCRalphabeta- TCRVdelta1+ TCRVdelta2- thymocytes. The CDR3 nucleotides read TGTGCCACCTGGGACAGGCAACGAAAACTCTTT. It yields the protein CATWDRQRKLF.